This T cell receptor beta chain was observed in a study of identical twins. General observations from the study: Sharing of beta out-of-frame sequences by twins showed a weaker excess.

This clonotype has a handful of counts. The target antigen is unknown. V shed 1 base, J shed 2 bases, and the junction held 2 bases outside the gene matches. Germline CDR1 reads KGHSH; CDR2 reads LQKENI. The CDR3 has 16 residues. It was template switching that added a universal primer site, and there were unique molecular identifiers on the cDNA. TCRdb re-derived calls from the 5' RACE reads in MiXCR, one entry per CDR3 protein. The sample yields some 500,000 distinct CDR3 sequences, 14% seen once. The same sample was also studied in work on yellow fever vaccine responses in identical twins.

The sequence was collected from a woman aged 18-29 years in good health. The V and J genes are TRBV18 and TRBJ2-3; 11 nucleotides align to TRBD2. The sequenced material came from CD4+ T cells sorted from blood. CDR3 residues: CASSPRSGRATDTQYF. The CDR3 DNA reads as TGTGCCAGCTCACCACGTAGCGGGAGGGCCACAGATACGCAGTATTTT.